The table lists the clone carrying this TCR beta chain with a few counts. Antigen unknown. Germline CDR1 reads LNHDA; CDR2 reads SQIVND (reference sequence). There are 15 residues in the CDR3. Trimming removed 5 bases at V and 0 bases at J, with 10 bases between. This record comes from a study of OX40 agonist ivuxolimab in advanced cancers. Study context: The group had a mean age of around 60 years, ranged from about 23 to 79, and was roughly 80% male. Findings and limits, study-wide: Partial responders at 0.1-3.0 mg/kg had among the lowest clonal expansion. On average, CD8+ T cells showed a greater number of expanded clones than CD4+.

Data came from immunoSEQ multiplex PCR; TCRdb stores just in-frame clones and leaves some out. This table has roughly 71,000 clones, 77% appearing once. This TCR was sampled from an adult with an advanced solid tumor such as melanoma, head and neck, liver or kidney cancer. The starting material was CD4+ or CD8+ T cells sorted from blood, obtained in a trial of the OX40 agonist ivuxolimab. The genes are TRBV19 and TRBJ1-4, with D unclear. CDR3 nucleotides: TGTGCCAGTAGTTGGGGTAGGACAACTAATGAAAAACTGTTTTTT. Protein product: CASSWGRTTNEKLFF. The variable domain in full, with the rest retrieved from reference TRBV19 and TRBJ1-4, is DGGITQSPKYLFRKEGQNVTLSCEQNLNHDAMYWYRQDPGQGLRLIYYSQIVNDFQKGDIAEGYSVSREKKESFPLTVTSAQKNPTAFYLCASSWGRTTNEKLFFGSGTQLSVL.